This T cell receptor beta chain was obtained from a study of shared clonotypes between healthy human individuals. Trimming took off 1 base at V and 2 bases at J, with 6 bases between the two ends. CDR3 length equals 13 residues. The germline V gene has CDR1 MNHEY and CDR2 SVGAGI. Several immunoSEQ plates received, in even portions, the genomic DNA of each subset. TCRdb's copy holds only in-frame clones and misses some; the assay was immunoSEQ multiplex PCR. The sample gives 1,500,000 or so clones, less than 99% of which show up once; about 0.34% is in the top ten. The sequence was collected from a man younger than 45 in good health. The V gene is TRBV6-5, the J gene TRBJ2-7; D is unclear. Sequenced sample: naive CD4+ T cells sorted from blood. Subset of the sample: CD45RA+ positively selected. The DNA for the CDR3 is TGTGCCAGCAGTTACTTGAAAACCTACGAGCAGTACTTC. Translated, it gives CASSYLKTYEQYF.